This is a list of T cell receptor beta chains from one sample in a study of cytomegalovirus exposure and HLA in healthy donors. The data were produced by immunoSEQ multiplex PCR, yet TCRdb's version contains in-frame clones alone and is incomplete. Found here are hundreds of thousands of clones, about 89% of them singletons; the top ten hold 0.9% to 1.1%. The sequenced material came from PBMCs. All receptors derive from a woman younger than 35 in good health and CMV-seronegative. CDR3s include the opening cysteine and the closing phenylalanine or tryptophan. The order of the fields is J gene, clone size, V gene, CDR3 length, D gene, CDR3 DNA, CDR3 protein. A D gene is named only where the DNA matches it firmly. Size tells how often a clone was seen (once, few, many) or the class of an expanded clone, and some rows leave it out.

>TRBJ2-4|.|TRBV18|16|TRBD1
TGTGCCAGCTCAGAGCTTCCGGGACAGGCCAAAAACATTCAGTACTTC
CASSELPGQAKNIQYF
>TRBJ2-1|.|TRBV11-1|15|TRBD2
TGTGCCAGCAGCTACCGACTAGCTACCTACAATGAGCAGTTCTTC
CASSYRLATYNEQFF
>TRBJ1-6|.|TRBV7-2|14|TRBD1
TGTGCCAGCAGCTCGGGACAGCTCTATTCACCCCTCCACTTT
CASSSGQLYSPLHF
>TRBJ1-1|.|TRBV6-5|13|.
TGTGCCAGCAGTGAAGGGGAGAACACTGAAGCTTTCTTT
CASSEGENTEAFF
>TRBJ1-1|.|TRBV7-9|15|TRBD1
TGTGCCAGCAGCTCACGACAGGGGGCGGGAACTGAAGCTTTCTTT
CASSSRQGAGTEAFF
>TRBJ1-1|few|TRBV4-3|17|TRBD1
TGCGCCAGCAGCCAAGGACAGGGCTTCGAGGCGTTCACTGAAGCTTTCTTT
CASSQGQGFEAFTEAFF
>TRBJ2-2|.|TRBV27|20|TRBD2
TGTGCCAGCAGTTTCCGCCCCAGAGGACTAGCGGGGCCTAACACCGGGGAGCTGTTTTTT
CASSFRPRGLAGPNTGELFF
>TRBJ1-2|.|TRBV29-1|13|.
TGCAGCATTCATGGCGGGATTTCTTATGGCTACACCTTC
CSIHGGISYGYTF
>TRBJ2-2|.|TRBV19|16|TRBD1
TGTGCCAGTCAACGGGACAGGGAAAGGTTGGCCGGGGAGCTGTTTTTT
CASQRDRERLAGELFF
>TRBJ2-7|.|TRBV5-6|15|TRBD1
TGTGCCAGCAGCTTGACGGGACAGGGATTCTACGAGCAGTACTTC
CASSLTGQGFYEQYF
>TRBJ1-2|.|TRBV30|13|.
TGTGCCTGGAGTGTCTGGCAGGGGACCGGCTACACCTTC
CAWSVWQGTGYTF
>TRBJ2-2|.|TRBV6-1|14|TRBD1
TGTGCCAGCAACGACAGGGCGGGCACCGGGGAGCTGTTTTTT
CASNDRAGTGELFF
>TRBJ2-1|.|TRBV11-2|14|TRBD2
TGTGCCAGCAGCGCGGGACTAGCGGGGGATGAGCAGTTCTTC
CASSAGLAGDEQFF
>TRBJ2-1|.|TRBV15|17|.
TGTGCCACCAGCTCCCCCCGGATGGGGAGCTCCTACAATGAGCAGTTCTTC
CATSSPRMGSSYNEQFF
>TRBJ2-2|.|TRBV27|13|.
TGTGCCAGCAGTTTCACGGGTCCCGGGGAGCTGTTTTTT
CASSFTGPGELFF
>TRBJ2-7|.|TRBV19|15|TRBD2
TGTGCCAGTAGCCCTCTAGCGGGAGGCCCCTACGAGCAGTACTTC
CASSPLAGGPYEQYF
>TRBJ2-1|.|TRBV6-1|14|.
TGTGCCAGCAGTCAGCCTGGGGCTAACAATGAGCAGTTCTTC
CASSQPGANNEQFF
>TRBJ2-7|once|TRBV5-1|15|.
TGCGCCAGCAGCTTGACAGGGCTCTCGTCCTACGAGCAGTACTTC
CASSLTGLSSYEQYF
>TRBJ2-5|.|TRBV27|14|.
TGTGCCAGCAGTCAGGGACAAGGTCGAGAGACCCAGTACTTC
CASSQGQGRETQYF
>TRBJ2-1|few|TRBV19|13|.
TGTGCCAGTAGTACCTACACAGGGAGTGAGCAGTTCTTC
CASSTYTGSEQFF
>TRBJ1-5|.|TRBV4-1|17|TRBD1
TGCGCCAGCAGCCAAGGCAGAGCGAAACAGGGGGCTCAGCCCCAGCATTTT
CASSQGRAKQGAQPQHF
>TRBJ2-3|once|TRBV7-3|16|TRBD1
TGTGCCAGCAGCTCTGGACAGGGATGGGGCACAGATACGCAGTATTTT
CASSSGQGWGTDTQYF
>TRBJ2-5|once|TRBV10-3|14|.
TGTGCCATCAGTGACCCGGGACAACAAGAGACCCAGTACTTC
CAISDPGQQETQYF